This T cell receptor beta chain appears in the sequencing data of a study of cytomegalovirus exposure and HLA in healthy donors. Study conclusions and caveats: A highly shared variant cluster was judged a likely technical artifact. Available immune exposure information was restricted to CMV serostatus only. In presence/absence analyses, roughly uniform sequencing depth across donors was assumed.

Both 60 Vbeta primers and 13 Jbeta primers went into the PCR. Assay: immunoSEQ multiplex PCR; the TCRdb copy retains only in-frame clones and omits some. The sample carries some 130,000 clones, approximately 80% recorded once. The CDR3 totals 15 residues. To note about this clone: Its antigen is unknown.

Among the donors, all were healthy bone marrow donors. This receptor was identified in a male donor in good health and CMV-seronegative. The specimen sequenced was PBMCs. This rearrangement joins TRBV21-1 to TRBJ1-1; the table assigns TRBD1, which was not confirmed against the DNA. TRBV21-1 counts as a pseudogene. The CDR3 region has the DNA TGTGCCAGCAGCGATAGACAGGGGTTCGGCACTGAAGCTTTCTTT. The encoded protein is CASSDRQGFGTEAFF.